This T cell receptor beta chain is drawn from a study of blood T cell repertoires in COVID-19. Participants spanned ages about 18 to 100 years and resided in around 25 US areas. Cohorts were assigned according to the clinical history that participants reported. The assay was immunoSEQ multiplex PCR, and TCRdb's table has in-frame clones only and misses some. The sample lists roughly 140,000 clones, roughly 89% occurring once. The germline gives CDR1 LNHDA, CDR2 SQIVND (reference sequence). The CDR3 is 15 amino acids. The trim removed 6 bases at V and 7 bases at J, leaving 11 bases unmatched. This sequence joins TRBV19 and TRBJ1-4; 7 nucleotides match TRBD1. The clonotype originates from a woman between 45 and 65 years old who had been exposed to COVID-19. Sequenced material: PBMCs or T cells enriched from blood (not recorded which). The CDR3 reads CASSTVQGKGEKLFF. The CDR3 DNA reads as TGTGCCAGTAGCACAGTACAGGGGAAGGGTGAAAAACTGTTTTTT.